Listed below are T cell receptor beta chains from one sample, sequenced in a study of T-cell memory formation after mild COVID-19. TCRdb redid the calling of the 5' RACE reads with MiXCR, one entry per CDR3 protein. The table records fewer than 700,000 distinct CDR3 sequences, about a sixth of them present only once. Sequencing was performed on PBMCs or a T cell subset sorted from them (not recorded which). These TCRs come from an adult woman who had mild COVID-19 (a few samples of this study predate the infection). Cell type and time point are not known. Each CDR3 is given with its conserved first and last residue. The D gene is left open where the match is weak. Size is stated for part of the rows, as once, few or many counts, or as a class when the clone is expanded.

cdr3_nt: TGCGCCAGCAGCCAAGATAGGACAGGGTCATACGAGCAGTACTTC
cdr3_aa: CASSQDRTGSYEQYF
v_call: TRBV4-3
clone_size: -
d_call: TRBD1
j_call: TRBJ2-7

cdr3_nt: TGCAGTGCTAGAGATCCTCGGCGACTGGTACCCTACGAGCAGTACTTC
cdr3_aa: CSARDPRRLVPYEQYF
v_call: TRBV20-1
clone_size: -
d_call: -
j_call: TRBJ2-7

cdr3_nt: TGTGCCAGCAGCGTAGGGACAGGGGTAACTGAGCAGTTCTTC
cdr3_aa: CASSVGTGVTEQFF
v_call: TRBV9
clone_size: few
d_call: TRBD1
j_call: TRBJ2-1

cdr3_nt: TGTGCCAGCAGCCCTCGTGACAGGAGTGATGGCTACACCTTC
cdr3_aa: CASSPRDRSDGYTF
v_call: TRBV7-9
clone_size: -
d_call: -
j_call: TRBJ1-2

cdr3_nt: TGTGCCAGCTCAGGGGTGTCCACAGATACGCAGTATTTT
cdr3_aa: CASSGVSTDTQYF
v_call: TRBV12-3/TRBV12-4
clone_size: many
d_call: -
j_call: TRBJ2-3

cdr3_nt: TGTGCCAGTAGTCCTCTAGCTTGGTACGAGCAGTACTTC
cdr3_aa: CASSPLAWYEQYF
v_call: TRBV19
clone_size: -
d_call: -
j_call: TRBJ2-7

cdr3_nt: TGTGCCAGCAATACCGGGATTAACACTGAAGCTTTCTTT
cdr3_aa: CASNTGINTEAFF
v_call: TRBV6-2/TRBV6-3
clone_size: many
d_call: -
j_call: TRBJ1-1

cdr3_nt: TGTGCCAGCAGCAAAGGAGAAGGGGGGGGCTACACCTTC
cdr3_aa: CASSKGEGGGYTF
v_call: TRBV21-1
clone_size: few
d_call: -
j_call: TRBJ1-2

cdr3_nt: TGTGCCAGCAGTGAAACAGGGGCAGATACGCAGTATTTT
cdr3_aa: CASSETGADTQYF
v_call: TRBV6-4
clone_size: few
d_call: TRBD1
j_call: TRBJ2-3

cdr3_nt: TGTGCCAGCAACCGACAGGGGGGCCTTAATGAGCAGTTCTTC
cdr3_aa: CASNRQGGLNEQFF
v_call: TRBV6-5
clone_size: few
d_call: TRBD1
j_call: TRBJ2-1

cdr3_nt: TGTGCCAGCAGTTACAGGGACAGGGTCGAGACCCAGTACTTC
cdr3_aa: CASSYRDRVETQYF
v_call: TRBV6-6
clone_size: -
d_call: TRBD1
j_call: TRBJ2-5

cdr3_nt: TGTGCCACCAGTGATAAGCCGAAGAGCGGAAGCTACGAGCAGTACTTC
cdr3_aa: CATSDKPKSGSYEQYF
v_call: TRBV24-1
clone_size: many
d_call: -
j_call: TRBJ2-7

cdr3_nt: TGTGCCAGCAGCTACGACAGGGAGTATGGCTACACCTTC
cdr3_aa: CASSYDREYGYTF
v_call: TRBV11-3
clone_size: few
d_call: TRBD1
j_call: TRBJ1-2